This paragraph reports one T cell receptor beta chain. The table came from immunoSEQ multiplex PCR; TCRdb's copy has only in-frame clones and leaves some out. The repertoire holds about 290,000 clones, around 88% seen once, with about 5% in the top ten. The sample belongs to a study of blood T cell repertoires in COVID-19. As for the study in general: COVID-19 samples from acute and convalescent phases originated in the United States, Italy and Spain. Sample material is recorded as cDNA or gDNA derived from T cells, B-cell-depleted T cells, or PBMCs.

The CDR3 covers 21 residues. The V and J ends lost 5 bases and 4 bases respectively, with 35 bases between them. Germline CDR1 and CDR2: SGHVS and FNYEAQ. The chain is built from TRBV7-6 and TRBJ1-1; tentative D call: TRBD1 (6 bases). Sequencing was performed on peripheral blood. The TCR sequence derives from a middle-aged man with acute or convalescent COVID-19. The chain's CDR3 is CASSPYFSRPARRSRGTEAFF. CDR3 bases: TGTGCCAGCAGCCCGTACTTTAGTCGGCCGGCCCGACGGAGCAGGGGCACTGAAGCTTTCTTT.